The present T cell receptor beta chain was sequenced within a study of patients and donors after allogeneic stem cell transplantation. Via MiXCR, TCRdb re-called the RT-PCR reads, giving one row per CDR3 protein. The sample includes about a million distinct CDR3 sequences, 15% to 20% of them seen just once. The CDR3 length is 15 residues. Trimming stripped 0 bases from V and 6 bases from J, with 13 bases between. Germline V gene sequence: CDR1 SGHDT, CDR2 YYEEEE. This receptor was taken from a human donor who was either an allogeneic HSCT recipient or a stem cell or donor lymphocyte infusion donor (not recorded which). It is not recorded whose cells these are; they may come from a transplant donor. The specimen was blood, either unsorted or a sorted T cell fraction (not recorded which). V gene TRBV5-6 combines with J gene TRBJ1-5, with D possibly TRBD1 on 5 matching bases. The CDR3 DNA sequence: TGTGCCAGCAGCTTGGAAGGGGCCAGGAGTCAGCCCCAGCATTTT. Translation: CASSLEGARSQPQHF.